The present entry profiles one T cell receptor beta chain with its context. What antigen it recognizes has not been identified. Qualities for individual bases were not recorded, and no much larger clone is one base off. These data belong to a study of control samples from healthy donors and cancer patients (dated by TCRdb to the early 2020s). Trimming takes 2 bases from V and 8 bases from J, and the germline ends sit 4 bases apart. According to the germline V gene, CDR1 reads MRHNA and CDR2 reads SNTAGT. Including cysteine and phenylalanine, the CDR3 has 11 amino acids. Just CDR3 DNA is preserved here, 33 bases in frame from base 1. The library came from the immunoSEQ multiplex PCR assay. Imported from immuneACCESS, the table was reduced by TCRdb to in-frame sequences with V and J called. These copies leave out some clones; in studies compared against another copy, an unresolved V gene accounts for under half, and the cause of the remainder is not known. The sample table shows 150,000 to 200,000 clones, and 90% to 95% are seen once. Clones ranked in the top ten supply approximately 1.4% of the sample.

The TCR comes from a woman aged 25-40 years in good health. The sequencing sample was made of blood. The chain links TRBV6-4 with TRBJ2-1, with no D gene named confidently. The DNA is TGTGCCAGCAGTGACAAGGATGAGCAGTTCTTC. Translated, this is CASSDKDEQFF.